This T cell receptor beta chain was sequenced in a study of control samples from healthy donors and cancer patients. Sequencing was performed with immunoSEQ multiplex PCR; in TCRdb, only in-frame clones are kept and a portion is missing. This table has under 150,000 clones, 89% appearing once. CDR3 length equals 14 residues. Per the germline V gene, CDR1 is MNHEY and CDR2 is SVGAGI. V was trimmed by 5 bases and J by 8 bases, leaving 16 bases between them. Sequencing was performed on blood. V and J are TRBV6-5 and TRBJ2-4, with D possibly matching TRBD1 (5 bases). The origin of this receptor is a man aged 25-45 years in good health. CDR3 amino acids: CASSLSNPRDIQYF. CDR3 in DNA: TGTGCCAGCAGTCTAAGTAACCCCAGGGACATTCAGTACTTC.